This T cell receptor (beta chain) was recovered during a study of chronic HIV infection and antiretroviral therapy (dated by TCRdb to between 2015 and 2017). Libraries were prepared through 5' RACE. This sample was sequenced with an Illumina MiSeq. The public reads were reanalyzed by TCRdb: fastp trimming at Q25, MiXCR alignment, in-frame beta chains only. Each entry is one CDR3 protein sequence, shown with its most common DNA and genes. The sample data list approximately 47,000 distinct CDR3 sequences, and over 15% of these were observed just once. The ten largest clones add up to 2.5% to 3% of the sample. This clonotype has only a few counts. It has no known antigen specificity. Nothing much larger sits one base from this clone, and base qualities are not available. Inclusive of the bounding cysteine and phenylalanine, the CDR3 is 13 residues long. Only the CDR3 DNA is retained, 39 bases long and in frame from the first base. Trimming takes 4 bases from V and 1 base from J, and the germline ends sit 10 bases apart. From the germline V gene, CDR1 is SQVTM and CDR2 is ANQGSEA.

The clonotype originates from an adult who had HIV and had not received antiretroviral therapy, or was an uninfected healthy control (not recorded which). The chain is made from TRBV29-1 and TRBJ1-1; the D segment could be TRBD1, given 5 matching bases. The sample consisted of peripheral blood. The CDR3 in this case is CSVAAGGNTEAFF. The DNA reads as follows: TGCAGCGTTGCTGCGGGGGGGAACACTGAAGCTTTCTTT.